This T cell receptor delta chain appears in the sequencing data of a study of Vδ1+ human thymocytes. Germline trimming cut 2 bases from V and 10 bases from J; bases unmatched to any gene: 12. CDR3 length: 16 amino acids. Germline values: CDR1 TSWWSYY, CDR2 QGS. Alphabeta T cells were depleted, then CD3+ Vdelta1+ Vdelta2- thymocytes were FACS-sorted. Purity of the sorted Vdelta1+ thymocytes ranged from roughly 96% to 99.6%. Findings of the study overall: Despite high sort purity, roughly 19% of thymic T cell receptor delta sequences were Vdelta2. Highly polyclonal TRG and TRD repertoires with Gaussian CDR3 length distributions appeared in thymus.

RNA was extracted from the cells and then reverse transcribed. Pooled V-gene forward primers with one constant-region reverse primer generated the CDR3 amplicons by multiplex PCR. TCRdb reprocessed the multiplex PCR reads using CATT. The sample holds 50,000 to 60,000 delta-chain clones, around 15% seen once. Regarding this clone: The antigen is unknown.

The sequenced sample was Vdelta1+ gamma-delta thymocytes from the thymus. Subset: FACS-sorted CD3+ TCRalphabeta- TCRVdelta1+ TCRVdelta2- thymocytes. The gene calls are TRDV1 and TRDJ1, with TRDD3 matching over 11 bases. This receptor was obtained from a girl under three years old who had congenital heart surgery. DNA of the CDR3: TGTGCTCTTGGGGAAGAGGGAGTTGGGGGATACGGCACACTCATCTTT. Its translation: CALGEEGVGGYGTLIF.